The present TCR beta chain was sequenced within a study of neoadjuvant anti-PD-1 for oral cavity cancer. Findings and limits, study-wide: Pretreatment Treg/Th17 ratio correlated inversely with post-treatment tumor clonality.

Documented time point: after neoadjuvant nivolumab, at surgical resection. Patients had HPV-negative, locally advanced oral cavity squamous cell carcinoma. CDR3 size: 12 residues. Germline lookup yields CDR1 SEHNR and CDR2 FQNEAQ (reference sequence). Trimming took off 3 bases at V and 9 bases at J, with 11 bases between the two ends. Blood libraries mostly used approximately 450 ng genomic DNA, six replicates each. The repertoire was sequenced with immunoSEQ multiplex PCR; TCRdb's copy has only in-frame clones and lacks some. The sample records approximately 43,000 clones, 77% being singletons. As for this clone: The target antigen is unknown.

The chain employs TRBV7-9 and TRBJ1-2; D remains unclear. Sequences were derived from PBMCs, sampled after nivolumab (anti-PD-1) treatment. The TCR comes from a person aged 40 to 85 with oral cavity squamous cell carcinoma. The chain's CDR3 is CASSFDELSYTF. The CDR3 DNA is TGTGCCAGCAGCTTTGACGAGCTGAGCTACACCTTC.